This T cell receptor (beta chain) emerged from a study of T cells in Graves' hyperthyroidism and ophthalmopathy. The table lists this clonotype with many counts. CDR1 SQVTM and CDR2 ANQGSEA come from the germline V gene. This CDR3 contains 12 residues. Trimming removed 4 bases from V and 2 bases from J, with 9 bases in between. The TCR beta CDR3 regions underwent amplification using RNA transcripts as the source. When the TCR CDR3 underwent first-round RT-PCR, the HTBI primer set was used. TCRdb fed the multiplex PCR reads into MiXCR, producing one record per CDR3 protein. Of roughly 660,000 distinct CDR3 sequences in the sample, about 18% are singletons; the top ten hold 15%.

V gene TRBV29-1 combines with J gene TRBJ2-7; a possible D gene is TRBD1 (5 bases). This TCR derives from a man in his fifties or sixties with Graves' hyperthyroidism. Source material: blood. CDR3 region: CSVVPDTYEQYF. CDR3 sequence (DNA): TGCAGCGTTGTTCCGGACACCTACGAGCAGTACTTC.